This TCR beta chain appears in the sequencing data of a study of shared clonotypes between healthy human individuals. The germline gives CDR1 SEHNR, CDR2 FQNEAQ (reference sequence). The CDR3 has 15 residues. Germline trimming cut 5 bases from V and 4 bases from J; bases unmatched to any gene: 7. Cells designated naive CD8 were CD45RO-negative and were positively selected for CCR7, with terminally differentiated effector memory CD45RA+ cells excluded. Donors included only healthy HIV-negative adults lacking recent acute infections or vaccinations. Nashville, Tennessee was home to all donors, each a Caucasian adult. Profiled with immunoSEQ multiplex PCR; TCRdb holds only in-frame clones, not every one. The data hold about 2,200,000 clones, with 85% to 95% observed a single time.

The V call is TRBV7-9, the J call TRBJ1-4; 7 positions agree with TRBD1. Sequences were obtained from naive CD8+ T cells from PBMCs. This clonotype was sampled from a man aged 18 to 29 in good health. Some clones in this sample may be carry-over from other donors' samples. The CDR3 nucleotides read TGTGCCAGCAGCCCCTTGACAGGGATTAATGAAAAACTGTTTTTT. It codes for CASSPLTGINEKLFF.